This is a list of T cell receptor beta chains from one sample in a study of blood T cells in healthy people across ages. TCRdb processed the 5' RACE reads anew with MiXCR; each CDR3 protein has one entry. The sample has around 700,000 distinct CDR3 sequences, more than 20% seen once. These data were likewise used in another study, on T cells of mothers and their children.

The specimen was blood. The receptors stem from a boy aged 10-17 years in good health. Both conserved end residues are part of each CDR3. A D gene is named only where the DNA matches it firmly.

- TRBD2 TRBV7-9 CASSPLAGDNEQFF
TRBJ2-1 TRBD2 TRBV7-2 CASSRLAGLSYNEQFF
TRBJ2-7 - TRBV29-1 CSVEEAGDEQYF
TRBJ2-7 - TRBV20-1 CSARLAEYEQYF
TRBJ1-1 - TRBV25-1 CASSEWGQNTEAFF
TRBJ2-5 TRBD2 TRBV3-1 CASSQEVRGWTQYF
- TRBD2 TRBV7-9 CASSAGLAPHSYEQYF
TRBJ2-3 - TRBV27 CASSLFAPGTRSTDTQYF
- - TRBV28 CASSLYTEQYF
TRBJ2-7 - TRBV27 CASSSDPNYEQYF
- - TRBV25-1 CAGSDKTGLSYEQYF
- TRBD2 TRBV10-3 CAISDPGGVEQYF
TRBJ2-1 TRBD2 TRBV23-1 CASSQKRTSGQLKSYNEQFF
TRBJ2-7 TRBD2 TRBV4-2 CASSQLAGTAYEQYF
- - TRBV13 CASSSRQVSYEQYF
TRBJ2-6 - TRBV9 CASSVGIGPGANVQTF
TRBJ2-1 TRBD1 TRBV6-5 CASSYSGLGTGGLDEQFF
TRBJ1-2 TRBD1 TRBV6-5 CASRPRSGQVSYGYTF
TRBJ1-5 - TRBV6-1 CASSEVKGGYQPQHF
TRBJ1-2 - TRBV3-1 CASSQLEGSRGYTF
TRBJ1-4 TRBD1 TRBV2 CASRKQGPNEKLFF
TRBJ1-1 - TRBV11-3 CASSLVGKNTEAFF
TRBJ1-6 TRBD1 TRBV5-5 CASSTPTGVVGSPLHF
- TRBD2 TRBV7-6 CASNRLAANEQFF
TRBJ1-4 - TRBV5-1 CASSPNTQTATNEKLFF
TRBJ2-2 - TRBV4-2 CASSLLTRYNTGELFF
TRBJ2-7 TRBD1 TRBV6-1 CASSAHRDSYEQYF
TRBJ1-1 TRBD1 TRBV3-1 CASSPHDRGRGTFF
TRBJ2-7 TRBD1 TRBV11-1 CASSLEPGQDEQYF
TRBJ2-7 TRBD1 TRBV6-2/TRBV6-3 CASSYSGTGSQGRDYEQYF
TRBJ1-4 - TRBV7-2 CASSLDGRGLSNEKLFF
TRBJ2-7 TRBD1 TRBV9 CASSTTGGASYEQYF
- TRBD1 TRBV10-3 CAISPGTADYNEQFF
TRBJ1-4 TRBD1 TRBV29-1 CSVLGQGSEKLFF
TRBJ2-7 TRBD1 TRBV27 CASSETSGTGFYEQYF
TRBJ2-2 - TRBV5-5 CASSLPQDALIPGELFF
TRBJ2-3 TRBD1 TRBV7-9 CASSPGQGARGNTQYF
TRBJ1-1 - TRBV5-6 CASRPNVRGSTEAFF
TRBJ2-7 - TRBV27 CASSLSDSSYEQYF
- - TRBV3-1 CASSQPRVETQYF
TRBJ2-5 - TRBV5-1 CASRSGEETQYF
TRBJ2-4 TRBD2 TRBV25-1 CASRLAGNRLAKNIQYF
TRBJ2-7 TRBD2 TRBV7-2 CASSRLGLAGVYEQYF
TRBJ2-1 - TRBV24-1 CATSDLSSSSYNEQFF
TRBJ2-1 TRBD2 TRBV2 CAVLAGSSYNEQFF
TRBJ2-5 - TRBV7-2 CASSLNQEQETQYF
TRBJ2-7 TRBD1 TRBV7-2 CASRLGTGPYEQYF
TRBJ2-3 - TRBV9 CASSITFDSTDTQYF
TRBJ2-1 TRBD2 TRBV6-2/TRBV6-3 CASRAAGGRGDEQFF
TRBJ1-1 TRBD1 TRBV12-3/TRBV12-4 CASSLRGQGATEAFF
TRBJ2-5 - TRBV24-1 CATSDGGSSYQETQYF
TRBJ2-4 - TRBV29-1 CSVGTALHKNIQYF
TRBJ1-1 - TRBV2 CASSGFQASNTEAFF
TRBJ2-1 - TRBV14 CASSPRTGRDNEQFF
TRBJ2-1 - TRBV29-1 CSVVGWGEQFF
TRBJ2-1 - TRBV7-3 CASSPGTPPDEQFF
TRBJ1-1 - TRBV20-1 CSARVNTEAFF
TRBJ1-2 - TRBV6-1 CASSEIEGVNYGYTF